One and the same sample provided the 25 T cell receptor delta chains below, sequenced in a study of gammadelta T cells in human blood. TCRdb called clones anew from the RT-PCR reads with CATT. This sample has about 720 delta-chain clones, with 56% found just once. The source material was Vgamma9Vdelta2 gamma-delta T cells from cord blood. The receptor source for this set is a newborn.

Details on this clone: This likely traces to a read error, being one base from a far larger clone. The chain links TRDV2 to TRDJ2, with 12 bases matching TRDD3. Trimming took 2 bases from V and 4 from J; bases not matched to a gene: 13. This CDR3 has 19 residues. CDR1 is GEAIGNYY, CDR2 EKD, per germline. This CDR3 is CACDSASVALGDTTAQLFF. As DNA, the CDR3 is TGTGCCTGTGACAGTGCTTCCGTTGCACTGGGGGATACGACAGCACAACTCTTCTTT.

Notes on this clone: A read error is the likely source, as a far larger clone sits one nucleotide away. This chain links TRDV2 with TRDJ1, with D uncertain. V lost 1 base and J 6 bases, leaving 8 bases between the germline ends. Germline assignment: CDR1 GEAIGNYY and CDR2 EKD. The CDR3 contains 12 residues. CDR3: CACDTGRYKLIF. Here the CDR3 DNA reads TGTGCCTGTGACACTGGGAGATATAAACTCATCTTT.

In its sample, this clone is large. The same CDR3 also results from other DNA sequences found in this sample. The gene calls are TRDV2 and TRDJ3; 8 bases are a match to TRDD3. V gave up 0 bases and J gave up 0 bases; unmatched junction bases: 9. The CDR3 runs to 20 residues. Germline-derived CDR1 and CDR2 are GEAIGNYY and EKD. This CDR3 reads CACDTGWGYPSSWDTRQMFF. In nucleotides, the CDR3 is TGTGCCTGTGACACCGGGTGGGGATACCCAAGCTCCTGGGACACCCGACAGATGTTTTTC.

Comments on this clone: A read error is the likely source, as a far larger clone sits one nucleotide away. J is TRDJ1 and V is TRDV2; TRDD3 matches at 8 bases. The germline CDR1 and CDR2 sequences are GEAIGNYY and EKD. J lost 3 bases, V lost 1 base, and 6 bases had no gene match. The CDR3 is 15 residues long. The CDR3 sequence is CACDTSGGSPDKLIF. The CDR3 nucleotides are TGTGCCTGTGACACGAGTGGGGGATCCCCCGATAAACTCATCTTT.

Points on this clone: A single base is all that separates this from a far larger clone, so a read error is likely. The genes are TRDV2 and TRDJ1; tentatively, D is TRDD3 (6 bases). CDR1 and CDR2 (germline): GEAIGNYY, EKD. This CDR3 has 16 amino acids. V lost 0 bases to trimming and J lost 4 bases, with 17 bases between them. CDR3 DNA: TGTGCCTGTGACACCGGTATACTGGGCCTCATCGATAAACTCATCTTT. Its protein product is CACDTGILGLIDKLIF.

Worth noting for this clone: This likely reflects a read error, since a far larger clone is one base away. Other DNA sequences in this specimen translate into the identical CDR3. The genes are TRDV2 and TRDJ3; 11 nucleotides match TRDD3. The CDR3 loop spans 19 amino acids. Germline CDR1 and CDR2: GEAIGNYY and EKD. Losses at the gene ends were 4 bases for V and 4 bases for J; bases not matched to a gene: 11. The CDR3 DNA follows: TGTGCCTGTGATCCTTTATGGGGGATACGCTCATGGGACACCCGACAGATGTTTTTC. This sequence encodes CACDPLWGIRSWDTRQMFF.

Comments on this clone: A far more abundant clone sits one base away, making this likely a read error. V gene TRDV2 combines with J gene TRDJ2, with D perhaps matching TRDD3 (5 bases). Germline V gives CDR1 GEAIGNYY, CDR2 EKD. The V end lost 2 bases, the J end lost 0 bases, and 12 bases lay between the germline ends. The CDR3 has 16 residues. The CDR3 loop reads CACDILEDTLTAQLFF. The CDR3 nucleotides read TGTGCCTGTGACATACTGGAGGATACTTTGACAGCACAACTCTTCTTT.

Concerning this clone: A single base is all that separates this from a far larger clone, so a read error is likely. The V gene is TRDV2, the J gene TRDJ1; TRDD3 aligns across 8 bases. Germline CDR1 and CDR2: GEAIGNYY and EKD. The CDR3 consists of 17 residues. CDR3 in DNA: TGTGCCTATGACGGACGGGGACTGGGGGTCTACACCGATAAACTCATCTTT. As protein: CAYDGRGLGVYTDKLIF.

With respect to this clone: With a far larger clone one base away, a read error is the likely cause. This chain links TRDV2 with TRDJ3, with 9 nucleotides matching TRDD3. This CDR3 is 17 amino acids long. CDR1 and CDR2 (germline): GEAIGNYY, EKD. The V and J ends lost 0 bases and 5 bases, in that order; junction bases with no gene match: 4. CDR3: CACDTAGGSRDTRQMFF. CDR3 coding DNA: TGTGCCTGTGACACCGCTGGGGGATCCAGGGACACCCGACAGATGTTTTTC.

In the case of this clone: A far larger clone is one nucleotide away, so this likely arose from a read error. This chain links TRDV2 with TRDJ1; 8 bases match TRDD3. The germline V gene has CDR1 GEAIGNYY and CDR2 EKD. V was pared by 4 bases and J by 0 bases, with 9 bases of the junction left unmatched. This CDR3 is built from 16 residues. CDR3 DNA sequence: TGTGCCTGTGAAGTACTGGGGGCTCTTTACACCGATAAACTCATCTTT. This gives the protein CACEVLGALYTDKLIF.

Comments on this clone: A read error is possible here, since a much larger clone lies one base away. This sequence joins TRDV2 and TRDJ3; possibly TRDD3 for D (6 bases). Trimming pared 0 bases from V and 0 bases from J, leaving 17 bases between. This CDR3 region has 20 residues. Germline V gene sequence: CDR1 GEAIGNYY, CDR2 EKD. DNA for the CDR3: TGTGCCTGTGACACCGTGGTACGGGGGGAGAGCTCCTGGGACACCCGACAGATGTTTTTC. Protein sequence: CACDTVVRGESSWDTRQMFF.

Judged by abundance, this clone is large (0.1 to 1%). Other DNA sequences in this sample translate to the same CDR3. The J gene is TRDJ1, the V gene TRDV2, with 9 bases matching TRDD3. V dropped 3 bases and J dropped 0; count of bases not matched to a gene: 10. Germline CDR1 is GEAIGNYY and CDR2 is EKD. This CDR3 has 17 residues. The CDR3 sequence: CACDPVLGDLHTDKLIF. CDR3 coding DNA: TGTGCCTGTGACCCCGTACTGGGGGACCTCCACACCGATAAACTCATCTTT.

A remark on this clone: The protein given by TCRdb reflects a much larger clone and differs at residue 8 from this DNA's translation, likely from a read error; the protein shown is the DNA's translation. This chain connects TRDV2 to TRDJ2; TRDD3 is a possible D gene (5 bases). There are 14 residues in the CDR3. Trimming removed 0 bases at V and 3 bases at J, with 7 bases between. CDR1 GEAIGNYY and CDR2 EKD come from the germline V gene. The CDR3 nucleotides are TGTGCCTGTGACACCTGGGGAGTGACAGCACAACTCTTCTTT. This encodes CACDTWGVTAQLFF.

Worth noting for this clone: The protein given by TCRdb reflects a much larger clone and differs at residue 5 from this DNA's translation, likely from a read error; the protein shown is the DNA's translation. The rearrangement links TRDV2 to TRDJ2; D is perhaps TRDD3 (6 bases). The CDR3 runs to 14 residues. From germline, CDR1 is GEAIGNYY and CDR2 EKD. The V gene lost 3 bases and the J gene lost 2 bases, with 9 bases spanning the gap. The CDR3 DNA is TGTGCCTGTGACGCCTGGGGATTGACAGCACAACTCTTCTTT. Translated: CACDAWGLTAQLFF.

There are a few counts of this clone. The gene calls are TRDV2 and TRDJ3; 9 bases are a match to TRDD3. V lost 0 bases to trimming and J lost 0 bases; unmatched junction nucleotides: 8. There are 20 residues in the CDR3. From germline, CDR1 is GEAIGNYY and CDR2 EKD. The DNA for the CDR3 is TGTGCCTGTGACACCGTACTGGGGGAGAGAAGCTCCTGGGACACCCGACAGATGTTTTTC. Translated, it gives CACDTVLGERSSWDTRQMFF.

Note on this clone: Only one base separates this from a far larger clonotype, so it likely reflects a read error. The rearrangement uses TRDV2 and TRDJ3; D possibly corresponds to TRDD3 (6 bases). CDR3 length: 18 amino acids. Germline assignment: CDR1 GEAIGNYY and CDR2 EKD. The CDR3 reads CACDTWGSGSWNTRQMFF. As DNA, the CDR3 is TGTGCCTGTGACACCTGGGGGTCGGGCTCCTGGAACACCCGACAGATGTTTTTC.

As for this clone: This probably arose from a read error, given a far larger clone one base away. The chain recombines TRDV2 with TRDJ3; 8 bases map to TRDD3. The V and J ends lost 0 bases and 0 bases, in that order; junction bases with no gene match: 6. The germline V gene has CDR1 GEAIGNYY and CDR2 EKD. The CDR3 is made up of 19 amino acids. The CDR3 protein is CACDTWGMARSWDTRQMFF. In DNA, the CDR3 is TGTGCCTGTGACACCTGGGGGATGGCTCGCTCCTGGGACACCCGACAGATGTTTTTC.

This clone has a handful of counts. Being one base from a much bigger clone, this may be a read error. The sample has other DNA sequences that encode this CDR3 too. The chain has TRDV2 and TRDJ3; 10 positions agree with TRDD3. This CDR3 is 19 amino acids long. Germline V gene sequence: CDR1 GEAIGNYY, CDR2 EKD. The CDR3 DNA reads as TGTGCCTGTGACCCCTTACTGGGGGATCGTCCCTGGGACACTCGACAGATGTTTTTC. This translates into CACDPLLGDRPWDTRQMFF.

This clone has a handful of counts. This probably arose from a read error, given a far larger clone one base away. In the same sample, other DNA sequences code for this CDR3. This chain connects TRDV2 to TRDJ1, with D tentatively TRDD3 (5 bases). V was trimmed by 0 bases and J by 5 bases, leaving 9 bases between them. Per the germline V gene, CDR1 is GEAIGNYY and CDR2 is EKD. This CDR3 has 13 residues. In DNA form, the CDR3 reads TGTGCCTGTGACACCTGGGGTATGGATAAACTCATCTTT. This encodes CACDTWGMDKLIF.

About this clone itself: This sequence is one base from a far larger clone and is likely a read error. Other DNA sequences in the same sample also yield this CDR3. J is TRDJ3 and V is TRDV2; the match to TRDD3 covers 7 bases. The CDR3 consists of 16 residues. CDR1 is GEAIGNYY and CDR2 is EKD in the germline V gene. The CDR3 DNA is TGTGCCTGTGACTGGGGGAGCTCCTGGGACACTCGACAGATGTTTTTC. As protein: CACDWGSSWDTRQMFF.

To note about this clone: A far larger clone is just one base off, so this is likely a read error. This chain uses TRDV2 with TRDJ3, with TRDD3 matching 10 bases. Germline lookup yields CDR1 GEAIGNYY and CDR2 EKD. The V gene end was trimmed by 1 base and the J gene end by 2 bases; junction bases not matched to a gene: 4. The CDR3 totals 18 residues. The DNA of the CDR3 is TGTGCCTGTGACACTGGGGGATACAACCCCTGGGACACCCGACAGATGTTTTTC. Translated: CACDTGGYNPWDTRQMFF.

This clone was seen only a few times. A read error likely explains this, since a far larger clone differs by one base. This specimen includes other DNA sequences encoding the same CDR3. The V call is TRDV2, the J call TRDJ1; the match to TRDD3 covers 8 bases. The ends lost 1 base at V and 5 bases at J; junction bases unmatched: 8. Germline values: CDR1 GEAIGNYY, CDR2 EKD. This CDR3 contains 15 residues. The CDR3 loop reads CACDTRGGSPDKLIF. CDR3 DNA sequence: TGTGCCTGTGACACGCGTGGGGGATCCCCTGATAAACTCATCTTT.

Regarding this clone: Just one base apart from a much larger clone, this may be a read error. Within the sample, other DNA sequences also encode this same CDR3. This chain joins TRDV2 and TRDJ3; D is possibly TRDD3 (6 bases). Germline V gene data show CDR1 as GEAIGNYY and CDR2 as EKD. The CDR3 totals 18 residues. CDR3 protein: CACDTWGGISWDTRQMFF. The CDR3 bases are TGTGCCTGTGACACCTGGGGGGGCATCTCCTGGGACACTCGACAGATGTTTTTC.

About this clone itself: This probably arose from a read error, given a far larger clone one base away. The sample carries other DNA sequences with the same CDR3. The V call is TRDV2, the J call TRDJ1, with TRDD3 matching 8 bases. Germline V gene sequence: CDR1 GEAIGNYY, CDR2 EKD. This CDR3 is built from 17 residues. V gave up 7 bases and J gave up 0 bases; unmatched junction bases: 15. The CDR3 bases are TGTGCCTGCGACGGACGGGGACTGGGGGTCTACACCGATAAACTCATCTTT. Its translation: CACDGRGLGVYTDKLIF.

This clone was observed a handful of times. This likely stems from a read error, as it lies one base from a far larger clone. The sample holds other DNA sequences that translate to the same CDR3. V and J are TRDV2 and TRDJ3, with TRDD3 matching 11 bases. V shed 3 bases and J 0 bases; nucleotides not matched to a gene: 6. This CDR3 contains 19 residues. Looked up from germline, CDR1 is GEAIGNYY and CDR2 is EKD. The CDR3 coding sequence is TGTGCCTGTGACTATACTGGGGGATATGCCTCCTGGGACACCCGACAGATGTTTTTC. Translation gives CACDYTGGYASWDTRQMFF.